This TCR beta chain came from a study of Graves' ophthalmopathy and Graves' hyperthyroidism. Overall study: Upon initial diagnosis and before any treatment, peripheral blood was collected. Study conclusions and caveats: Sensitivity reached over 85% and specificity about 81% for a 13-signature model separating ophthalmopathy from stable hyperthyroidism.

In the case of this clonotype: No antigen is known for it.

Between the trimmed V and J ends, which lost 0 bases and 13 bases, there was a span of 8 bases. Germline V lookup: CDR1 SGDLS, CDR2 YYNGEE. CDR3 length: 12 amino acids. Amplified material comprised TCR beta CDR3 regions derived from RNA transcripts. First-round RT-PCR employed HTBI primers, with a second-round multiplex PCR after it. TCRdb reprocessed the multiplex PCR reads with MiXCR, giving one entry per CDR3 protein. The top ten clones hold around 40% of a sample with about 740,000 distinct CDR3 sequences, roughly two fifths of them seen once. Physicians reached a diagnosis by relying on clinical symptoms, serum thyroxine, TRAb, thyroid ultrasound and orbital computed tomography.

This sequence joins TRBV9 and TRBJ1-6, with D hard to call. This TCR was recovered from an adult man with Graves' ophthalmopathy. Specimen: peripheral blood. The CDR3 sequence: CASSVGAPPLHF. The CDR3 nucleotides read TGTGCCAGCAGCGTAGGTGCGCCCCCCCTCCACTTT.